These T cell receptor beta chains were read from a single sample in a study of blood T cell repertoires in COVID-19. Clones were sequenced by immunoSEQ multiplex PCR, and TCRdb holds only the in-frame ones, with some missing. The sample yields more than 150,000 clones, roughly 82% seen once. Sequencing input: peripheral blood. The receptors originated from a woman aged 45-59 years with acute or convalescent COVID-19. CDR3s leave out the opening cysteine and the closing phenylalanine or tryptophan. The order of the fields is V gene, CDR3 protein.

>TRBV11-2
ASSSGGNQPQH
>TRBV7-3
ASSLKSSAEAF
>TRBV5-1
ASSVQGLNTEAF
>TRBV4-2
ASSQDGRVKGEKLF
>TRBV4-3
ASSQRTSGRSDTQY
>TRBV7-8
ASSYTSGVETQY
>TRBV23-1
ASSEEYRGAF
>TRBV6-5
ASRGQIDYYGYT
>TRBV12-3/TRBV12-4
ASSLAGVSPLH
>TRBV5-5
ASSFKGGRARDTQY
>TRBV9
ASSVSVRGEPQY
>TRBV20-1
SCGGDYGYT
>TRBV2
ASSLQVYEQY
>TRBV6-4
ASSDGQEGDEARVTEAF
>TRBV6-5
ASSYLRGGGSGELF
>TRBV4-2
ASSPRPASGADEQY
>TRBV4-3
ASSQALPGADGYT
>TRBV6-1
ASSEAVTSVYEQY
>TRBV6-1
ASSENGDYEKLF
>TRBV13
ASSFDRGNTIY
>TRBV28
ASLDPRGQY
>TRBV24-1
ATSASGVADTQY
>TRBV15
ATSRGREGEQF
>TRBV6-6
ASSQRSGQGVREQY
>TRBV28
ASRGTSNTYEQY
>TRBV9
ASSVGLENTEAF
>TRBV5-1
ASSLASPSYNEQF
>TRBV20-1
SARDRGTSV
>TRBV2
ASSQGAGSPDTQY
>TRBV15
ATKTSLAGDPTDTQY
>TRBV2
ASSLLGQGTEAF
>TRBV21-1
ASSKGGQAASYEQY
>TRBV18
ASSPGGIQPQH
>TRBV28
ASSLLTSSYNEQF
>TRBV5-4
ASSPGGGEETQY
>TRBV4-3
ASSQSSGGAYEQY
>TRBV7-2
ASSLRTGDNQPQH